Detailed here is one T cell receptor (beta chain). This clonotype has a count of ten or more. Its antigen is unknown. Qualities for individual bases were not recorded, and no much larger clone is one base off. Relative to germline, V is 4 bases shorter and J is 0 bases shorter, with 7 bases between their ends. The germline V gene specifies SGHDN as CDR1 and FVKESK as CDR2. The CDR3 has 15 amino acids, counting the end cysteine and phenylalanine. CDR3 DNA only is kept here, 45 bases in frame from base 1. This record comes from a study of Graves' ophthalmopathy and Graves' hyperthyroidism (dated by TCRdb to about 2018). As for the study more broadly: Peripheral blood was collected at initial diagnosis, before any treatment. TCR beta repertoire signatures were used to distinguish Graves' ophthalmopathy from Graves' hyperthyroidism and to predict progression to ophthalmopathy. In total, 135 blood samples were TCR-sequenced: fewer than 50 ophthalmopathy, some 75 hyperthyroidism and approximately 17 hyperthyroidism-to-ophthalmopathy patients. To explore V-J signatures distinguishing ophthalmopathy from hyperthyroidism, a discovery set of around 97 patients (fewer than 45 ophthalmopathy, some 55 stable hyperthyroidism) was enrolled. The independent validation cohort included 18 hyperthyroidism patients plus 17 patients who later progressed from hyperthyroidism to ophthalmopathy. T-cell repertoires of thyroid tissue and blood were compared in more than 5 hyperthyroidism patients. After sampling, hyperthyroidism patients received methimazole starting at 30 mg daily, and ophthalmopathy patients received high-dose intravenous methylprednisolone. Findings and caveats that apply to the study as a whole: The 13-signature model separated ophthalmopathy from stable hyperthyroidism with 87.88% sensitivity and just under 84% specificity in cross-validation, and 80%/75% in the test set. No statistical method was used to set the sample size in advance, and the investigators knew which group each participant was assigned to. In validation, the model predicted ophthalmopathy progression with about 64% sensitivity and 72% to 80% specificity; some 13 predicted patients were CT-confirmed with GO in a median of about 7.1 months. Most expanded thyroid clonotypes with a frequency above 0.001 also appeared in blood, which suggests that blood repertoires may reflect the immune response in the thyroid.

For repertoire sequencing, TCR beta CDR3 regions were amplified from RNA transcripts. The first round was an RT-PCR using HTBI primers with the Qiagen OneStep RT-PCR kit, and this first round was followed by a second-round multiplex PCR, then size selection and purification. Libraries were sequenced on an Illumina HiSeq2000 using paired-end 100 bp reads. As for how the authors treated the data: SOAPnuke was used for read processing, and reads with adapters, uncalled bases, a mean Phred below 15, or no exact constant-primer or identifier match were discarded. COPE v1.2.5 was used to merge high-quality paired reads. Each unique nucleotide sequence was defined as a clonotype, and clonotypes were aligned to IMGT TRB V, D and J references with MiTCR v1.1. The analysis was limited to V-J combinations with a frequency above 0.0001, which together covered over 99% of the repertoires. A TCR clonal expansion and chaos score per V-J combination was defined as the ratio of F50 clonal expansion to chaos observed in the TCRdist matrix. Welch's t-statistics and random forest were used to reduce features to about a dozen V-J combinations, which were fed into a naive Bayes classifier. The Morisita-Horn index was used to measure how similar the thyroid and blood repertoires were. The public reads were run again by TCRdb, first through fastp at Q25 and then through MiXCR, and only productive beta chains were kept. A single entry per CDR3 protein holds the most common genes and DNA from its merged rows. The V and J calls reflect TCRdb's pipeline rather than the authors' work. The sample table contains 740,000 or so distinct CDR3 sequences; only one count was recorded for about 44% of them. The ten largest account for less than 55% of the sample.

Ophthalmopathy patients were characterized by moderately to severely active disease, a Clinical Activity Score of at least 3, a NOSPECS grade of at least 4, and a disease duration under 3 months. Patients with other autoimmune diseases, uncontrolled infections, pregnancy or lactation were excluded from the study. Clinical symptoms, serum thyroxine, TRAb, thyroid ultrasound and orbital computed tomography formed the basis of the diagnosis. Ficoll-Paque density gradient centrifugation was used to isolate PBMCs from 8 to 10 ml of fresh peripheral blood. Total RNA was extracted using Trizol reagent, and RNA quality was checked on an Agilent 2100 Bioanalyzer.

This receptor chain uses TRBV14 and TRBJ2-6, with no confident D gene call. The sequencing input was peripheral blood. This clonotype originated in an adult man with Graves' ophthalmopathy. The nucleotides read TGTGCCAGCAGCCCCTTGACCTCTGGGGCCAACGTCCTGACTTTC. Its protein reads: CASSPLTSGANVLTF.